This is a list of T cell receptor beta chains from one sample in a study of blood T cell repertoires in COVID-19. Method: immunoSEQ multiplex PCR; TCRdb's copy keeps in-frame clones and lacks some. The sample has fewer than 140,000 clones; about four fifths are singletons. Source material: peripheral blood. Receptors were obtained from an older woman with acute or convalescent COVID-19. Both conserved end residues are part of each CDR3. A D gene is named only where the DNA matches it firmly. Some rows have no size entry. The others give once, few or many, or a class for an expanded clone.

d_call | j_call | clone_size | v_call | cdr3_aa | cdr3_nt
. | TRBJ1-4 | . | TRBV6-1 | CASSEAWLDSYEKLFF | TGTGCCAGCAGTGAAGCGTGGCTAGACAGTTATGAAAAACTGTTTTTT
. | TRBJ1-2 | . | TRBV20-1 | CSVGGNYGYTF | TGCAGTGTGGGGGGGAACTATGGCTACACCTTC
. | TRBJ2-1 | . | TRBV5-1 | CASSLGGGQANEQFF | TGCGCCAGCAGCTTGGGCGGGGGCCAAGCCAATGAGCAGTTCTTC
. | TRBJ2-7 | . | TRBV5-8 | CASSLKTMRTYEQYF | TGTGCCAGCAGCTTGAAAACAATGAGGACCTACGAGCAGTACTTC
. | TRBJ1-1 | . | TRBV19 | CASSLRRGGNTEAFF | TGTGCCAGTAGTCTCCGGCGGGGGGGGAACACTGAAGCTTTCTTT
TRBD1 | TRBJ1-5 | . | TRBV12-3/TRBV12-4 | CASSLQGGQPQHF | TGTGCCAGCAGTTTACAGGGGGGTCAGCCCCAGCATTTT
TRBD2 | TRBJ2-3 | . | TRBV27 | CASSTTPRLAGYTDTQYF | TGTGCCAGCAGTACGACCCCGCGACTAGCGGGATACACAGATACGCAGTATTTT
. | TRBJ1-1 | . | TRBV19 | CASSIPGNRDQTFF | TGTGCCAGTAGTATCCCCGGGAACAGGGACCAGACTTTCTTT
TRBD1 | TRBJ1-2 | . | TRBV5-1 | CASSWGQGADGYTF | TGCGCCAGCAGCTGGGGACAGGGGGCGGATGGCTACACCTTC
. | TRBJ1-5 | . | TRBV7-2 | CASSLSAVSNQPQHF | TGTGCCAGCAGCTTATCCGCGGTAAGCAATCAGCCCCAGCATTTT
TRBD1 | TRBJ2-6 | . | TRBV5-6 | CASSEIGTGVRSGANVLTF | TGTGCCAGCAGCGAGATCGGGACAGGGGTTCGTTCCGGGGCCAACGTCCTGACTTTC
TRBD1 | TRBJ2-7 | . | TRBV5-6 | CASSLGSGQGDHEQYF | TGTGCCAGCAGCTTGGGATCGGGACAGGGGGACCACGAGCAGTACTTC
TRBD1 | TRBJ1-2 | once | TRBV7-8 | CASSLDLGQANRYGYTF | TGTGCCAGCAGCTTAGACTTGGGACAGGCCAACCGCTATGGCTACACCTTC
TRBD1 | TRBJ1-1 | few | TRBV2 | CATTAGGAWGTEAFF | TGTGCCACCACCGCAGGGGGAGCTTGGGGGACTGAAGCTTTCTTT
. | TRBJ1-1 | . | TRBV6-1 | CASSEYYSMNTEAFF | TGTGCCAGCAGTGAATATTACAGCATGAACACTGAAGCTTTCTTT